This T cell receptor beta chain was documented in a study of blood T cell repertoires in COVID-19. The overall study: Spain, Italy and the United States supplied samples that represented acute and convalescent COVID-19.

Sequenced by immunoSEQ multiplex PCR; TCRdb stores in-frame clones only, minus some. The sample lists 95,000 to 130,000 clones; around 80% were seen once. This CDR3 is 16 amino acids long. V was trimmed by 3 bases and J by 5 bases, leaving 20 bases between them. In germline, CDR1 is SGDLS, CDR2 YYNGEE. The gene calls are TRBV9 and TRBJ2-5; TRBD1 might be the D (6 bases). The sample taken for sequencing was peripheral blood. This TCR was sampled from a man in his 70s with active or convalescent COVID-19. The CDR3 DNA reads as TGTGCCAGCAGCGGAGGGGGTGAGGGTCTCCGGGAGACCCAGTACTTC. This codes for CASSGGGEGLRETQYF.